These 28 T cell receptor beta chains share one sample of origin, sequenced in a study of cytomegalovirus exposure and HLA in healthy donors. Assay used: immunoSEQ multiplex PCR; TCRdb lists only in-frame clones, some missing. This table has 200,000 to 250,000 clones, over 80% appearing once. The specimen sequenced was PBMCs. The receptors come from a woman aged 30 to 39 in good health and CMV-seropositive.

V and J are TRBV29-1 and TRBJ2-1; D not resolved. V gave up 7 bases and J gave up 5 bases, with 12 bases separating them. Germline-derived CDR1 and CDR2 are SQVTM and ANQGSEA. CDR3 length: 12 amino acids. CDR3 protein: CSAGWYDNEQFF. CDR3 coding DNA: TGCAGCGCTGGGTGGTACGACAATGAGCAGTTCTTC.

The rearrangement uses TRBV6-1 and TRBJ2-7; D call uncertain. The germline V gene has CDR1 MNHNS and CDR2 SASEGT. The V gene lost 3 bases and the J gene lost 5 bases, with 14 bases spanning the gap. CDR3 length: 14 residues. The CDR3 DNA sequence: TGTGCCAGCAGTGATGGCAGCCCTCTCAACGAGCAGTACTTC. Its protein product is CASSDGSPLNEQYF.

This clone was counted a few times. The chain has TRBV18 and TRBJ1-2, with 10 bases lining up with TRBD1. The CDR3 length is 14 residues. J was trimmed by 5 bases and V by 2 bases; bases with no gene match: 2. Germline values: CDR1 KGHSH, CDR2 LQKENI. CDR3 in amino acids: CASSPRQGAYGYTF. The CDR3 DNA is TGTGCCAGCTCACCAAGACAGGGGGCGTATGGCTACACCTTC.

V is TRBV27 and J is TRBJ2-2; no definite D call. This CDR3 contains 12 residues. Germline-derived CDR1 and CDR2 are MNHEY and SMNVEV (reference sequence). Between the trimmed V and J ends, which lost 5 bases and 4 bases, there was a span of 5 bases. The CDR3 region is CASSTLTGELFF. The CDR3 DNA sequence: TGTGCCAGCAGTACCCTCACCGGGGAGCTGTTTTTT.

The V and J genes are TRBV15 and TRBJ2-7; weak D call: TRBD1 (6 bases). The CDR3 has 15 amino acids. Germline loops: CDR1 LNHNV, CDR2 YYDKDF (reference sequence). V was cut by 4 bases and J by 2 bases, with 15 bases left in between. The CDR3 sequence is CATSIGQPSAYEQYF. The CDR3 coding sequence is TGTGCCACCAGCATCGGACAGCCGAGCGCCTACGAGCAGTACTTC.

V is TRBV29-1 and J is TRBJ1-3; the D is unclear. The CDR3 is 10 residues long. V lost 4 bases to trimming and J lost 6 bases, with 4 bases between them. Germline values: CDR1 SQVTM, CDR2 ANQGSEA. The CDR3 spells CSVVENTIYF. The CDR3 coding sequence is TGCAGCGTTGTAGAAAACACCATATATTTT.

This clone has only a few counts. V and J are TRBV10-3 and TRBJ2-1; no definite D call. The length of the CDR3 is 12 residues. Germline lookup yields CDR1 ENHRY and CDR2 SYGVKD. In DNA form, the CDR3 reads TGTGCTACTGGTAGCTCCTACAATGAGCAGTTCTTC. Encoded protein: CATGSSYNEQFF.

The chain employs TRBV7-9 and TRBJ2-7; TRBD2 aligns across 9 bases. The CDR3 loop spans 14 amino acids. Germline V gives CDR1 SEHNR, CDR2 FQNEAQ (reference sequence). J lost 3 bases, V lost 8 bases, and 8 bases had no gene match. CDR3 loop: CASALIAGVYEQYF. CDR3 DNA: TGTGCCAGCGCCTTAATAGCGGGAGTCTACGAGCAGTACTTC.

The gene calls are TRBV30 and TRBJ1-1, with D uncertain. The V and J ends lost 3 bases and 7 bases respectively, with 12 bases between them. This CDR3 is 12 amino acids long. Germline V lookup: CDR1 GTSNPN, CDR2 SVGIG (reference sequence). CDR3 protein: CAWSRRENEAFF. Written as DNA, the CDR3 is TGTGCCTGGAGCCGGAGGGAGAATGAAGCTTTCTTT.

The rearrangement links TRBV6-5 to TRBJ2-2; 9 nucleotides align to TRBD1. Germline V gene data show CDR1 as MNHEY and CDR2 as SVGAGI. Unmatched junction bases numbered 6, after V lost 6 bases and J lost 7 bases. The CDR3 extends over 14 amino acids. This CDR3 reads CASSKQGADGELFF. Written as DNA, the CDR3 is TGTGCCAGCAGCAAACAGGGGGCGGACGGGGAGCTGTTTTTT.

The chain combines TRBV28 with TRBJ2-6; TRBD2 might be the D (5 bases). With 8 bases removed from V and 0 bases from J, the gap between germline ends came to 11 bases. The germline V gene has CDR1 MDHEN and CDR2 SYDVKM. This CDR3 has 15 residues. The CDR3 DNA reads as TGTGCCAGCTTACGGGGTAACTCTGGGGCCAACGTCCTGACTTTC. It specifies CASLRGNSGANVLTF.

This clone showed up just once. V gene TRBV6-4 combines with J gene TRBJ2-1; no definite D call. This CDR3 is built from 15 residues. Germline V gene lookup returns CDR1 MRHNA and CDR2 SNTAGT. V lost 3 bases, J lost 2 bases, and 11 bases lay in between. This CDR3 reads CASSEGAGAYNEQFF. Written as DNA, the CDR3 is TGTGCCAGCAGTGAAGGAGCCGGCGCCTACAATGAGCAGTTCTTC.

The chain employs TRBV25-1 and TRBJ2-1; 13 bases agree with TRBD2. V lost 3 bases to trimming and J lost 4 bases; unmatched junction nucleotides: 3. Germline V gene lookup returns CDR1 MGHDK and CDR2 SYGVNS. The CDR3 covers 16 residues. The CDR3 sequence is CASSDGTSGVYNEQFF. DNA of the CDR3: TGTGCCAGCAGTGACGGGACTAGCGGGGTGTACAATGAGCAGTTCTTC.

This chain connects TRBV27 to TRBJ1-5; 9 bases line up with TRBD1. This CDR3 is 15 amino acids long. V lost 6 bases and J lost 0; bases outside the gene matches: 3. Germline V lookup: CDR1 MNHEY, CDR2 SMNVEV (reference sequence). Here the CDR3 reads CASRWTGDSNQPQHF. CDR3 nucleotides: TGTGCCAGCAGATGGACAGGGGATAGCAATCAGCCCCAGCATTTT.

The CDR3 here is CASSDSLAGDEQFF. The CDR3 bases are TGTGCCAGCAGTGACTCACTAGCGGGAGATGAGCAGTTCTTC. The chain uses TRBV6-4 and TRBJ2-1; TRBD2 agrees at 11 bases. With V trimmed by 0 bases and J by 8 bases, 0 bases remained unmatched. The CDR3 is 14 amino acids. From germline, CDR1 is MRHNA and CDR2 SNTAGT.

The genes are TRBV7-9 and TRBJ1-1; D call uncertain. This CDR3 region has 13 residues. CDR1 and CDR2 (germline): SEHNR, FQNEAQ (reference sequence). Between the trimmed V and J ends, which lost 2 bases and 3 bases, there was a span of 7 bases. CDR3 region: CASSLFADTEAFF. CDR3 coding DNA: TGTGCCAGCAGCTTATTTGCGGACACTGAAGCTTTCTTT.

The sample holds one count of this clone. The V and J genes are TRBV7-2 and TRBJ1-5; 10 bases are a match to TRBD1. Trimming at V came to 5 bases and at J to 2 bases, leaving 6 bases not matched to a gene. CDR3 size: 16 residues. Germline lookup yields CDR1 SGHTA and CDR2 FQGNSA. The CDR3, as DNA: TGTGCCAGCAGCGCTAGCGGGACAGGGGGCAATCAGCCCCAGCATTTT. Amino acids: CASSASGTGGNQPQHF.

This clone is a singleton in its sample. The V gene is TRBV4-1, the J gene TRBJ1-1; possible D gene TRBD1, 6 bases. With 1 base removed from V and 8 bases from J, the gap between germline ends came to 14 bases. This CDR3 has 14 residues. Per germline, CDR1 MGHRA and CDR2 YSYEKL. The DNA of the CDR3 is TGCGCCAGCAGCCAAGGAAGTCCCGGGACAGAAGCTTTCTTT. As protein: CASSQGSPGTEAFF.

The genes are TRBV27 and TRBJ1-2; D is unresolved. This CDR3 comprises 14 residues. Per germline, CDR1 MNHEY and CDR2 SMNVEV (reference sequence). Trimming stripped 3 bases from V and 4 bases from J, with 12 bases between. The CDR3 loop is CASSFSRRPYGYTF. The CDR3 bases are TGTGCCAGCAGTTTTTCAAGGCGTCCCTATGGCTACACCTTC.

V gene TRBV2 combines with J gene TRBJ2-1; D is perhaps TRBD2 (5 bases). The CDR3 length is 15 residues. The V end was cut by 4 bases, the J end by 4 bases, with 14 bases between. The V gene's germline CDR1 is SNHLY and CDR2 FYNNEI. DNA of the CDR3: TGTGCCAGCAGTGCAGTGGCTAGCTTTTACAATGAGCAGTTCTTC. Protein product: CASSAVASFYNEQFF.

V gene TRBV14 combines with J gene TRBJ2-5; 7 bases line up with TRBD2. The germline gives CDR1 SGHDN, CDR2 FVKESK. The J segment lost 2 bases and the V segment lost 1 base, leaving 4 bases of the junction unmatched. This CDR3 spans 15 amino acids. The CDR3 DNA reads TGTGCCAGCAGCCAAGGACTAGCTGATCAAGAGACCCAGTACTTC. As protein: CASSQGLADQETQYF.

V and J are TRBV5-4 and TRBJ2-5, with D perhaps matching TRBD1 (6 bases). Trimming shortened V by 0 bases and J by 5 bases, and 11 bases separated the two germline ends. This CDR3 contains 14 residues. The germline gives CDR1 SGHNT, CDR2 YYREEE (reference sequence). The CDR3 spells CASSLATGKETQYF. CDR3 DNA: TGTGCCAGCAGCTTGGCCACAGGGAAGGAGACCCAGTACTTC.

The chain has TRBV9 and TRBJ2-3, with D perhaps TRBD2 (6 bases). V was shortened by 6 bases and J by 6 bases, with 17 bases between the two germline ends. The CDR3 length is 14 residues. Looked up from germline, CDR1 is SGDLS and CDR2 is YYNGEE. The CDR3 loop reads CASNLGGVGDTQYF. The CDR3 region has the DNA TGTGCCAGCAACCTGGGAGGAGTTGGGGATACGCAGTATTTT.

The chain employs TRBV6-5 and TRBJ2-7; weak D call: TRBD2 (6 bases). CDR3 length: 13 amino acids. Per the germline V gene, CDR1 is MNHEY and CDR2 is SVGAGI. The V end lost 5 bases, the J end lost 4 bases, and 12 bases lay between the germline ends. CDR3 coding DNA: TGTGCCAGCAGTCTCTTTGGGGGGTACGAGCAGTACTTC. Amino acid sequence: CASSLFGGYEQYF.

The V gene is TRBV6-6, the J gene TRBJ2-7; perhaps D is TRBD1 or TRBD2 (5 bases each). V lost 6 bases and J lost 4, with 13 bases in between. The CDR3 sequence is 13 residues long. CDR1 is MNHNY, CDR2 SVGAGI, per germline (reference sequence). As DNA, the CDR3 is TGTGCCAGCAGCGGGGACGGAAAATACGAGCAGTACTTC. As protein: CASSGDGKYEQYF.

The CDR3 spells CASSHGTGNTEAFF. CDR3 nucleotides: TGTGCCAGCAGCCACGGGACAGGGAACACTGAAGCTTTCTTT. The chain combines TRBV28 with TRBJ1-1, with 8 bases matching TRBD1. CDR1 and CDR2 (germline): MDHEN, SYDVKM. CDR3 length: 14 residues. With 6 bases clipped from V and 1 base from J, the junction kept 4 bases outside the gene matches.

CDR3 in DNA: TGTGCCAGCACCTACTCTGGGGCCAACGTCCTGACTTTC. Its protein is CASTYSGANVLTF. J is TRBJ2-6 and V is TRBV27; D is uncertain. CDR3 length equals 13 residues. Germline CDR1 reads MNHEY; CDR2 reads SMNVEV (reference sequence). V was clipped by 7 bases and J by 0 bases, with 4 bases between them. Full variable domain (remainder filled in from reference TRBV27 and TRBJ2-6): EAQVTQNPRYLITVTGKKLTVTCSQNMNHEYMSWYRQDPGLGLRQIYYSMNVEVTDKGDVPEGYKVSRKEKRNFPLILESPSPNQTSLYFCASTYSGANVLTFGAGSRLTVL.

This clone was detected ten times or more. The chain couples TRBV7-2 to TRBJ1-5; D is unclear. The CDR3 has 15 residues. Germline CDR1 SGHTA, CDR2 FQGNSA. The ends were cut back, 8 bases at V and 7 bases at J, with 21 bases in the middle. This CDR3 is CASAPAGSTYQPQHF. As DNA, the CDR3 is TGTGCCAGCGCCCCGGCGGGGTCCACATACCAGCCCCAGCATTTT.